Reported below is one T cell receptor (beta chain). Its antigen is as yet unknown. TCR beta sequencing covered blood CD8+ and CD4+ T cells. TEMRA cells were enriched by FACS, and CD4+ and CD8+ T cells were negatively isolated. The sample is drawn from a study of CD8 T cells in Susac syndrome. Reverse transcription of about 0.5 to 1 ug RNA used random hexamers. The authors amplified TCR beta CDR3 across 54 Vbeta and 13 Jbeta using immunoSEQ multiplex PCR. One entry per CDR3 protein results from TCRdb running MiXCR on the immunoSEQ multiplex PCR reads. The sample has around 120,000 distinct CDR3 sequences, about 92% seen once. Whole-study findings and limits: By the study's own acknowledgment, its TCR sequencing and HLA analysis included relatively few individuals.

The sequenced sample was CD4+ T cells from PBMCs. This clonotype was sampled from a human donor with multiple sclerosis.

Written as DNA, the CDR3 is TGTGCCAGCAGTTGGACGACTGGGGGCAGATTCTACGAGCAGTACTTC. Translation: CASSWTTGGRFYEQYF. V is TRBV6-2 or TRBV6-3 and J is TRBJ2-7; D is perhaps TRBD1 (6 bases). The V and J ends lost 4 bases and 3 bases respectively, with 19 bases between them. There are 16 residues in the CDR3. Germline V gene lookup returns CDR1 MNHEY and CDR2 SVGEGT.